The entry that follows covers one TCR beta chain sequence. The entry originates in a study of blood T cell repertoires in COVID-19. Study summary: The United States, Italy and Spain were the sources of the acute and convalescent COVID-19 samples. Nucleic acid was either cDNA or gDNA, and it came from T cells, B-cell-depleted T cells, or PBMCs.

The trim removed 6 bases at V and 5 bases at J, leaving 6 bases unmatched. CDR1 is MNHEY and CDR2 is SMNVEV in the germline V gene (reference sequence). CDR3 length equals 13 residues. Per the original data handling: Reference gene primers were amplified, and this amplification served to estimate nucleated cell counts. This table comes from immunoSEQ multiplex PCR, and its TCRdb copy is limited to in-frame clones, with some not included. V and J calls and clone size are those listed in that table; D and trimming were worked out from the DNA. The top ten clones hold about 3% of a sample with under 65,000 clones, approximately 90% of them seen once.

The sample comprised peripheral blood. The origin of this receptor is a man aged 45-65 years with acute or convalescent COVID-19. This chain connects TRBV27 to TRBJ2-5; 7 nucleotides agree with TRBD2. CDR3 region: CASSLAGVETQYF. CDR3 bases: TGTGCCAGCAGCTTGGCGGGGGTGGAGACCCAGTACTTC.